The 29 T cell receptor beta chains reported below all come from one sample, sequenced in a study of blood T cell repertoires in COVID-19. This table comes from immunoSEQ multiplex PCR, and its TCRdb copy is limited to in-frame clones, with some not included. The table includes 200,000 to 250,000 clones, roughly 90% detected once. Sequencing was carried out using PBMCs or T cells enriched from blood (not recorded which). Receptors were obtained from a woman in her 30s with acute COVID-19.

The chain links TRBV27 to TRBJ2-3; tentative D call: TRBD2 (5 bases). This CDR3 is 14 amino acids long. Looked up from germline, CDR1 is MNHEY and CDR2 is SMNVEV (reference sequence). V was clipped by 9 bases and J by 4 bases, with 17 bases between them. The DNA for the CDR3 is TGTGCCAGTAGGAGGTTTGGGCGTGCAGATACGCAGTATTTT. Its protein is CASRRFGRADTQYF.

The rearrangement uses TRBV10-3 and TRBJ1-2; D gene ambiguous. The CDR3 is 14 residues long. Germline V lookup: CDR1 ENHRY, CDR2 SYGVKD. V dropped 5 bases and J dropped 5 bases, with 15 bases sitting between them. In DNA form, the CDR3 reads TGTGCCATCAGTACCTTGGTCAAAGAGTATGGCTACACCTTC. Translation: CAISTLVKEYGYTF.

V is TRBV5-1 and J is TRBJ2-7; no reliable D call. The CDR3 length is 14 residues. Trimming took off 4 bases at V and 1 base at J, with 12 bases between the two ends. CDR1 is SGHRS and CDR2 is YFSETQ in the germline V gene. Written as DNA, the CDR3 is TGCGCCAGCAGCCCCCCAGGTGGGTCCTACGAGCAGTACTTC. As protein: CASSPPGGSYEQYF.

The genes are TRBV2 and TRBJ2-5, with 9 nucleotides matching TRBD1. The junction had 11 bases not matched to a gene; V was cut back by 5 bases and J by 1 base. CDR1 and CDR2 from the germline V gene are SNHLY and FYNNEI. There are 17 residues in the CDR3. The CDR3 sequence: CASSSLGTGRGQETQYF. CDR3 DNA sequence: TGTGCCAGCAGTTCACTAGGGACAGGGAGGGGCCAAGAGACCCAGTACTTC. The full variable domain, rest sourced from reference TRBV2 and TRBJ2-5, is EPEVTQTPSHQVTQMGQEVILRCVPISNHLYFYWYRQILGQKVEFLVSFYNNEISEKSEIFDDQFSVERPDGSNFTLKIRSTKLEDSAMYFCASSSLGTGRGQETQYFGPGTRLLVL.

The chain is built from TRBV10-3 and TRBJ2-1; TRBD1 matches at 12 bases. Trimming took 8 bases from V and 7 from J; bases not matched to a gene: 6. CDR1 and CDR2 (germline): ENHRY, SYGVKD. This CDR3 has 14 residues. The DNA for the CDR3 is TGTGCCATCTTGGGACAGGGGGCCGCTAATGAGCAGTTCTTC. It is translated as CAILGQGAANEQFF.

The chain has TRBV7-9 and TRBJ2-1; 11 bases fit TRBD2. Germline V gene data show CDR1 as SEHNR and CDR2 as FQNEAQ (reference sequence). This CDR3 spans 17 amino acids. Germline trimming cut 1 base from V and 6 bases from J; bases unmatched to any gene: 8. The CDR3 DNA is TGTGCCAGCAGCTTAGGAATAGCGGGGGGGACTGGCAATGAGCAGTTCTTC. It is translated as CASSLGIAGGTGNEQFF.

This chain uses TRBV2 with TRBJ1-4; the D is unclear. The CDR3 covers 13 residues. Germline V gene data show CDR1 as SNHLY and CDR2 as FYNNEI. Between the trimmed V and J ends, which lost 9 bases and 10 bases, there was a span of 18 bases. CDR3 coding DNA: TGTGCCAGTTTCCGGGAGCCGAGTGGAAAACTGTTTTTT. Translating it yields CASFREPSGKLFF.

This rearrangement joins TRBV11-1 to TRBJ2-3, with a tentative D call TRBD1 (6 bases). V was cut by 8 bases and J by 0 bases, with 12 bases left in between. Germline loops: CDR1 SGHAT, CDR2 FQDESV (reference sequence). This CDR3 contains 14 residues. CDR3 bases: TGTGCCAGCGGGGGCGGTGGCAGCACAGATACGCAGTATTTT. This translates into CASGGGGSTDTQYF.

The rearrangement links TRBV5-4 to TRBJ2-1; tentative D call: TRBD1 (5 bases). Germline lookup yields CDR1 SGHNT and CDR2 YYREEE (reference sequence). V lost 1 base to trimming and J lost 0 bases, with 8 bases between them. The CDR3 loop spans 15 amino acids. This CDR3 reads CASSLTGPSYNEQFF. CDR3 DNA: TGTGCCAGCAGCTTGACAGGACCCTCCTACAATGAGCAGTTCTTC.

This chain connects TRBV12-3 or TRBV12-4 to TRBJ2-5; D possibly corresponds to TRBD2 (6 bases). V lost 5 bases and J lost 2, with 9 bases in between. The CDR3 extends over 13 amino acids. The CDR3 DNA reads TGTGCCAGCAGTCTGGGGGGTCAAGAGACCCAGTACTTC. Its protein product is CASSLGGQETQYF.

V is TRBV6-5 and J is TRBJ1-2; 7 bases align to TRBD1. The trim removed 3 bases at V and 5 bases at J, leaving 9 bases unmatched. There are 15 residues in the CDR3. Looked up from germline, CDR1 is MNHEY and CDR2 is SVGAGI. CDR3 bases: TGTGCCAGCAGTTATTCTCCGGGACAGACGTATGGCTACACCTTC. This codes for CASSYSPGQTYGYTF.

V is TRBV10-1 and J is TRBJ2-7; 11 bases align to TRBD1. V trimming: 6 bases; J trimming: 6 bases; junction bases outside the gene matches: 7. CDR3 length: 14 residues. Germline CDR1 WNHNN, CDR2 SYGVQD (reference sequence). CDR3 amino acids: CASRWGQGVCEQYF. The DNA for the CDR3 is TGCGCCAGCAGGTGGGGACAGGGGGTATGCGAGCAGTACTTC.

The chain carries TRBV3-1 (or the pseudogene TRBV3-2) and TRBJ2-5, with 11 bases fitting TRBD2. V lost 4 bases and J lost 3; bases outside the gene matches: 7. CDR3 length: 16 amino acids. Germline values: CDR1 LGHDT, CDR2 YNNKEL (reference sequence). The CDR3: CASSLRLSGGEETQYF. DNA of the CDR3: TGTGCCAGCAGCCTACGACTTAGCGGGGGGGAAGAGACCCAGTACTTC.

This sequence joins TRBV4-3 and TRBJ2-3; 9 bases map to TRBD2. The CDR3 spans 19 residues. CDR1 LGHNA and CDR2 YSLEER come from the germline V gene. J was trimmed by 2 bases and V by 0 bases; bases with no gene match: 12. CDR3 residues: CASSQERSSGEMLTDTQYF. DNA of the CDR3: TGCGCCAGCAGCCAAGAAAGGTCTAGCGGGGAGATGCTCACAGATACGCAGTATTTT.

The chain uses TRBV2 and TRBJ2-3, with a tentative D call TRBD2 (6 bases). CDR3 length equals 15 residues. The germline V gene encodes CDR1 SNHLY and CDR2 FYNNEI. V lost 4 bases and J lost 2, with 13 bases in between. CDR3 residues: CASSAPGLHTDTQYF. The DNA for the CDR3 is TGTGCCAGCAGTGCTCCGGGACTGCACACAGATACGCAGTATTTT.

The chain links TRBV25-1 to TRBJ2-7; TRBD1 agrees at 8 bases. V lost 2 bases and J lost 5; bases outside the gene matches: 8. Germline assignment: CDR1 MGHDK and CDR2 SYGVNS. The CDR3 runs to 15 residues. In DNA, the CDR3 is TGTGCCAGCAGTGAACTCGGGACAGGCGACCACGAGCAGTACTTC. Translation gives CASSELGTGDHEQYF.

V and J are TRBV4-1 and TRBJ1-6, with a tentative D call TRBD1 (5 bases). Germline values: CDR1 MGHRA, CDR2 YSYEKL. CDR3 length: 17 amino acids. With 0 bases removed from V and 10 bases from J, the gap between germline ends came to 19 bases. The CDR3: CASSQDWAGSGLSPLHF. Written as DNA, the CDR3 is TGCGCCAGCAGCCAAGATTGGGCAGGGTCAGGGTTATCACCCCTCCACTTT.

The chain couples TRBV11-2 to TRBJ2-7, with D tentatively TRBD2 (6 bases). Germline lookup yields CDR1 SGHAT and CDR2 FQNNGV. V dropped 5 bases and J dropped 1 base, with 9 bases sitting between them. The CDR3 loop spans 13 amino acids. Here the CDR3 reads CASSRGRSYEQYF. The DNA of the CDR3 is TGTGCCAGCAGCCGAGGGAGGTCCTACGAGCAGTACTTC.

This sequence joins TRBV3-1 (or the pseudogene TRBV3-2) and TRBJ1-2; D remains unclear. Germline CDR1 LGHDT, CDR2 YNNKEL (reference sequence). Deletions cut 4 bases from V and 5 bases from J, with 14 bases between. The CDR3 is 14 amino acids. The CDR3 reads CASSPTLGGYGYTF. The DNA for the CDR3 is TGTGCCAGCAGCCCGACCCTGGGAGGGTATGGCTACACCTTC.

This clone was found once. The chain carries TRBV28 and TRBJ1-1; 7 positions agree with TRBD1. This CDR3 has 12 amino acids. Losses at the gene ends were 10 bases for V and 8 bases for J; bases not matched to a gene: 10. The germline gives CDR1 MDHEN, CDR2 SYDVKM. CDR3 sequence (DNA): TGTGCCACCGCAGGGACAGTTTTCGAAGCTTTCTTT. Its translation: CATAGTVFEAFF.

The chain is built from TRBV6-5 and TRBJ2-3, with D possibly being TRBD1 (6 bases). CDR1 and CDR2 from the germline V gene are MNHEY and SVGAGI. The V end lost 5 bases, the J end lost 1 base, and 10 bases lay between the germline ends. The CDR3 covers 14 residues. The CDR3 DNA reads TGTGCCAGCAGTCGTTACAGGGGCACAGATACGCAGTATTTT. Its translation: CASSRYRGTDTQYF.

This chain connects TRBV30 to TRBJ1-4, with D hard to call. The ends were cut back, 2 bases at V and 4 bases at J, with 8 bases in the middle. CDR3 length: 13 residues. Germline-derived CDR1 and CDR2 are GTSNPN and SVGIG (reference sequence). CDR3 nucleotide sequence: TGTGCCTGGAGTACGGGGTTTAATGAAAAACTGTTTTTT. This codes for CAWSTGFNEKLFF.

The chain recombines TRBV12-3 or TRBV12-4 with TRBJ1-2; TRBD1 matches at 8 bases. With V trimmed by 5 bases and J by 8 bases, 7 bases remained unmatched. This CDR3 has 13 amino acids. The CDR3 sequence is CASSGDRTGGYTF. As DNA, the CDR3 is TGTGCCAGCAGTGGGGACAGGACGGGCGGCTACACCTTC.

The chain joins TRBV3-1 (or the pseudogene TRBV3-2) to TRBJ2-5; D might be TRBD2 (6 bases). Between the trimmed V and J ends, which lost 4 bases and 5 bases, there was a span of 11 bases. The CDR3 loop spans 13 amino acids. The germline gives CDR1 LGHDT, CDR2 YNNKEL (reference sequence). CDR3 DNA: TGTGCCAGCAGCCGTCGGGGGAGGGAGACCCAGTACTTC. This gives the protein CASSRRGRETQYF.

The rearrangement joins TRBV7-2 to TRBJ1-2; perhaps TRBD1 as D (6 bases). From germline, CDR1 is SGHTA and CDR2 FQGNSA. Trimming stripped 0 bases from V and 2 bases from J, with 10 bases between. The CDR3 is made up of 15 amino acids. CDR3 sequence: CASSLATGKNYGYTF. In DNA, the CDR3 is TGTGCCAGCAGCTTAGCGACAGGAAAGAACTATGGCTACACCTTC.

The chain joins TRBV5-5 to TRBJ1-3; D ambiguous. This CDR3 is built from 14 residues. V lost 0 bases to trimming and J lost 0 bases, with 4 bases between them. Germline CDR1 is SGHKS and CDR2 is YYEKEE (reference sequence). CDR3 bases: TGTGCCAGCAGCTTGGCCGGCTCTGGAAACACCATATATTTT. This translates into CASSLAGSGNTIYF.

The J gene is TRBJ1-1, the V gene TRBV3-1 (or the pseudogene TRBV3-2); TRBD1 matches at 7 bases. CDR1 is LGHDT and CDR2 is YNNKEL in the germline V gene (reference sequence). This CDR3 has 14 amino acids. Unmatched junction bases numbered 9, after V lost 2 bases and J lost 9 bases. The CDR3: CASSQSVETGQAFF. The CDR3 nucleotides are TGTGCCAGCAGCCAATCTGTTGAGACAGGGCAAGCTTTCTTT.

CDR3 amino acids: CASSLLGARVDEQYF. The DNA for the CDR3 is TGTGCCAGCAGCTTGTTGGGGGCCCGGGTGGACGAGCAGTACTTC. The rearrangement uses TRBV5-8 and TRBJ2-7; D may be TRBD1 (6 bases). Germline-derived CDR1 and CDR2 are SGHTS and YDEGEE. Trimming shortened V by 1 base and J by 5 bases, and 16 bases separated the two germline ends. CDR3 length equals 15 residues.

J is TRBJ2-7 and V is TRBV12-3 or TRBV12-4; D ambiguous. The CDR3 loop spans 13 amino acids. Trimming cost V 3 bases and J 3 bases, with 9 bases left between them. CDR3 sequence reads: CASSFGQVYEQYF. In DNA, the CDR3 is TGTGCCAGCAGTTTTGGTCAGGTCTACGAGCAGTACTTC.